This entry concerns a single T cell receptor (beta chain). Germline V gene lookup returns CDR1 MNHEY and CDR2 SVGAGI. Trimming cost V 6 bases and J 7 bases; bases outside gene matches: 11. This CDR3 is 15 amino acids long. These data are taken from a study of control samples from healthy donors and cancer patients. Assay: immunoSEQ multiplex PCR; the TCRdb copy retains only in-frame clones and omits some. The repertoire holds more than 70,000 clones, with 94% as singletons. This chain links TRBV6-5 with TRBJ2-2; TRBD2 matches 7 bases. This receptor was identified in a woman in her twenties or thirties in good health. The sequencing sample was made of blood. This CDR3 reads CASSPPGTKNGELFF. CDR3 DNA: TGTGCCAGCAGCCCCCCGGGGACTAAGAACGGGGAGCTGTTTTTT.